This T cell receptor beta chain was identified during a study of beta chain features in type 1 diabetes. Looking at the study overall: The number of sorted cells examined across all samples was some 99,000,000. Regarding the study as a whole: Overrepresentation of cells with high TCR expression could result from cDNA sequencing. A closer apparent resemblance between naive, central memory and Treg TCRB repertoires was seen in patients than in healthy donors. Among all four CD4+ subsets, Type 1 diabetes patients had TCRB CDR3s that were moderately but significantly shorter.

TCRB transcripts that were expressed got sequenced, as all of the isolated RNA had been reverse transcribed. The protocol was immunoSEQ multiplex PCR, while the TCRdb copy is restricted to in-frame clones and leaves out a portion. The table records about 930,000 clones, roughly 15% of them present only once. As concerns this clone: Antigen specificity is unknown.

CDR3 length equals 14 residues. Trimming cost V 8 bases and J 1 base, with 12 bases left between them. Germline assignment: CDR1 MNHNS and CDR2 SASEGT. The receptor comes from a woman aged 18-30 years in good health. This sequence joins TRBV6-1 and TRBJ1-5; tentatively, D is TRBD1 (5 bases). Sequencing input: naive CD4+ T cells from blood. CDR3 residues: CASDPRQSNQPQHF. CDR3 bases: TGTGCCAGCGACCCACGACAGAGCAATCAGCCCCAGCATTTT.